A single sample is the source of the 27 T cell receptor beta chains below, sequenced in a study of multiple sclerosis patients with progressive multifocal leukoencephalopathy (dated by TCRdb to the late 2010s). Preparation of the library involved the immunoSEQ multiplex PCR assay. Not all clones reach the TCRdb copy of this immuneACCESS table, which keeps in-frame sequences only. Checked studies attribute under half of the gap to unresolved V genes and leave the rest unexplained. This sample is represented by about 32,000 clones; more than 85% of them were singletons. The top ten hold more than 1.5% of the sample. Reading the label with the study, this specimen's time point is: before natalizumab initiation. The sequenced material came from PBMCs. The receptor source for this set is a young man with multiple sclerosis.

The rearrangement links TRBV7-2 to TRBJ2-1; 8 nucleotides agree with TRBD1. The junction had 7 bases not matched to a gene; V was cut back by 0 bases and J by 9 bases. Per the germline V gene, CDR1 is SGHTA and CDR2 is FQGNSA. The CDR3 sequence is 15 residues long. The CDR3 loop reads CASSLAWRTGREQFF. The CDR3 DNA reads as TGTGCCAGCAGCTTAGCCTGGAGGACAGGGCGTGAGCAGTTCTTC.

The rearrangement joins TRBV2 to TRBJ1-1; D perhaps matches TRBD1 (5 bases). Germline V gives CDR1 SNHLY, CDR2 FYNNEI. The CDR3 runs to 13 residues. Between the trimmed V and J ends, which lost 5 bases and 1 base, there was a span of 8 bases. The CDR3: CASSLGANTEAFF. The CDR3 coding sequence is TGTGCCAGCAGTCTAGGGGCGAACACTGAAGCTTTCTTT.

CDR3 DNA: TGTGCCACCAGCAGTTGGAGTTCCGGCACCGGGGAGCTGTTTTTT. This sequence encodes CATSSWSSGTGELFF. The chain joins TRBV15 to TRBJ2-2; D ambiguous. The CDR3 loop spans 15 amino acids. The germline V gene encodes CDR1 LNHNV and CDR2 YYDKDF (reference sequence). V was cut by 3 bases and J by 4 bases, with 12 bases left in between.

Only one count was recorded for this clone. CDR3 sequence (DNA): TGTGCCAGCAGTGAACCGCCGGGTAGCACAGATACGCAGTATTTT. Translating it yields CASSEPPGSTDTQYF. This chain uses TRBV2 with TRBJ2-3; D is undetermined. This CDR3 has 15 amino acids. The V end lost 2 bases, the J end lost 0 bases, and 9 bases lay between the germline ends. Germline V gene sequence: CDR1 SNHLY, CDR2 FYNNEI.

V usage is TRBV30 and J usage is TRBJ2-7; D may be TRBD2 (6 bases). Trimming stripped 4 bases from V and 0 bases from J, with 13 bases between. The germline V gene encodes CDR1 GTSNPN and CDR2 SVGIG (reference sequence). The CDR3 runs to 14 residues. CDR3 bases: TGTGCCTGGAAAATCCCCGGGAGCTCCTACGAGCAGTACTTC. This sequence encodes CAWKIPGSSYEQYF. Together with reference TRBV30 and TRBJ2-7, the CDR3 gives the full variable domain: SQTIHQWPATLVQPVGSPLSLECTVEGTSNPNLYWYRQAAGRGLQLLFYSVGIGQISSEVPQNLSASRPQDRQFILSSKKLLLSDSGFYLCAWKIPGSSYEQYFGPGTRLTVT.

This rearrangement joins TRBV4-3 to TRBJ1-5, with D perhaps matching TRBD1 (5 bases). V lost 0 bases and J lost 4, with 13 bases in between. Per the germline V gene, CDR1 is LGHNA and CDR2 is YSLEER. The CDR3 spans 16 residues. CDR3 in DNA: TGCGCCAGCAGCCAAGATCTGACAGTAGAGAATCAGCCCCAGCATTTT. Its translation is CASSQDLTVENQPQHF.

This clone was recorded only once. This chain connects TRBV7-3 to TRBJ2-7, with 7 bases identical to TRBD1. The CDR3 is made up of 16 amino acids. Germline-derived CDR1 and CDR2 are SGHTA and FQGTGA. Trimming took 1 base from V and 2 from J; bases not matched to a gene: 8. The CDR3 reads CASSLNRQGVTYEQYF. The CDR3 coding sequence is TGTGCCAGCAGCTTAAATCGGCAGGGGGTCACCTACGAGCAGTACTTC. The variable domain in full, completed from reference TRBV7-3 and TRBJ2-7, reads GAGVSQTPSNKVTEKGKYVELRCDPISGHTALYWYRQSLGQGPEFLIYFQGTGAADDSGLPNDRFFAVRPEGSVSTLKIQRTERGDSAVYLCASSLNRQGVTYEQYFGPGTRLTVT.

In nucleotides, the CDR3 is TGCGCCAGCGCTGTCGCGGGACCCGGGTTCTCCTACGAGCAGTACGTC. Translating gives CASAVAGPGFSYEQYV. The chain employs TRBV23-1 and TRBJ2-7; D might be TRBD2 (6 bases). TRBV23-1 is classed as an ORF, of uncertain function. The CDR3 covers 16 residues. Deletions cut 8 bases from V and 0 bases from J, with 20 bases between.

The chain combines TRBV11-2 with TRBJ2-1; D is possibly TRBD2 (6 bases). From germline, CDR1 is SGHAT and CDR2 FQNNGV. This CDR3 is 15 amino acids long. The V gene lost 5 bases and the J gene lost 10 bases, with 21 bases spanning the gap. In nucleotides, the CDR3 is TGTGCCAGCAGCCACATAATCGCGGGGCGGCGAGAGCAGTTCTTC. Its translation: CASSHIIAGRREQFF.

The V gene is TRBV14, the J gene TRBJ1-2; D not certain. Trimming left V 4 bases short and J 3 bases short, with 15 bases between. The germline V gene has CDR1 SGHDN and CDR2 FVKESK. This CDR3 spans 15 amino acids. CDR3 in amino acids: CASSPRAADYYGYTF. The CDR3 DNA reads as TGTGCCAGCAGCCCGAGGGCGGCAGACTACTATGGCTACACCTTC.

V usage is TRBV29-1 and J usage is TRBJ2-7; 9 positions match TRBD2. CDR3 length equals 15 residues. The germline gives CDR1 SQVTM, CDR2 ANQGSEA. V gave up 4 bases and J gave up 4 bases; unmatched junction bases: 11. DNA for the CDR3: TGCAGCGTTGCGGCGGGAGGGCTAATAGGTTACGAGCAGTACTTC. It specifies CSVAAGGLIGYEQYF.

This clone was counted between two and nine times. V is TRBV7-2 and J is TRBJ2-1; D might be TRBD2 (6 bases). Germline CDR1 and CDR2: SGHTA and FQGNSA. The CDR3 extends over 14 amino acids. Trimming cost V 11 bases and J 0 bases, with 14 bases left between them. The chain's CDR3 is CAGREQSSYNEQFF. In nucleotides, the CDR3 is TGTGCCGGACGGGAGCAGAGCTCCTACAATGAGCAGTTCTTC.

V is TRBV7-9 and J is TRBJ2-1; a possible D gene is TRBD2 (7 bases). Germline CDR1 and CDR2: SEHNR and FQNEAQ (reference sequence). The CDR3 is made up of 19 amino acids. With 0 bases removed from V and 6 bases from J, the gap between germline ends came to 24 bases. Here the CDR3 reads CASSLAPNLAGARFNEQFF. The CDR3 region has the DNA TGTGCCAGCAGCTTAGCCCCAAATTTGGCGGGGGCGCGCTTCAATGAGCAGTTCTTC.

This clone was observed a single time. The CDR3 region has the DNA TGCGCCAGCCGGGGGTATGGCTACACCTTC. Translated, it gives CASRGYGYTF. The chain uses TRBV4-1 and TRBJ1-2, with D possibly matching TRBD1 (5 bases). With 8 bases removed from V and 5 bases from J, the gap between germline ends came to 6 bases. CDR3 length equals 10 residues. Per germline, CDR1 MGHRA and CDR2 YSYEKL.

The genes are TRBV7-9 and TRBJ2-3; D uncertain. The CDR3 sequence is 14 residues long. The V gene lost 4 bases and the J gene lost 0 bases, with 8 bases spanning the gap. Germline CDR1 SEHNR, CDR2 FQNEAQ (reference sequence). CDR3 in DNA: TGTGCCAGCAGCTGGGCGGATAGCACAGATACGCAGTATTTT. This translates into CASSWADSTDTQYF.

The chain is built from TRBV27 and TRBJ2-3; 7 bases match TRBD2. The CDR3 extends over 14 amino acids. With 4 bases clipped from V and 1 base from J, the junction kept 2 bases outside the gene matches. Germline V lookup: CDR1 MNHEY, CDR2 SMNVEV (reference sequence). CDR3 nucleotide sequence: TGTGCCAGCAGTTCGGGACTACGCACAGATACGCAGTATTTT. Translating it yields CASSSGLRTDTQYF.

The chain links TRBV5-6 to TRBJ2-5, with D perhaps given as TRBD1 or TRBD2 (5 bases each). The DNA end is more similar to TRBJ2-7, so the J call may be wrong. The CDR3 is made up of 14 amino acids. Germline V gene data show CDR1 as SGHDT and CDR2 as YYEEEE. The chain's CDR3 is CASSRDGQDYEQYF. The CDR3 nucleotides are TGTGCCAGCAGCCGGGACGGACAAGACTACGAGCAGTACTTC.

This chain uses TRBV4-2 with TRBJ2-5, with 8 nucleotides matching TRBD2. The DNA end is more similar to TRBJ2-7, so the J call may be wrong. CDR1 and CDR2 from the germline V gene are LGHNA and YNFKEQ. This CDR3 comprises 15 residues. The CDR3 region has the DNA TGTGCCAGCAGCCCCGACGTCGGGAGGGCCTACGAGCAGTACTTC. It encodes CASSPDVGRAYEQYF.

V is TRBV19 and J is TRBJ1-4; no reliable D call. Germline CDR1 reads LNHDA; CDR2 reads SQIVND (reference sequence). CDR3 length: 14 amino acids. Trimming took 6 bases from V and 0 from J, leaving 8 bases between them. The CDR3 DNA is TGTGCCAGTAGGGCACTGGCAACTAATGAAAAACTGTTTTTT. Amino acid sequence: CASRALATNEKLFF.

The V and J genes are TRBV6-5 and TRBJ2-5, with D perhaps matching TRBD2 (6 bases). CDR3 length: 13 amino acids. Germline V gives CDR1 MNHEY, CDR2 SVGAGI. The V end lost 10 bases, the J end lost 5 bases, and 17 bases lay between the germline ends. Here the CDR3 DNA reads TGTGCCACGCTCTTTGCGGGACGCGAGACCCAGTACTTC. Its translation: CATLFAGRETQYF.

The rearrangement links TRBV19 to TRBJ1-5, with D possibly TRBD1 on 6 matching bases. V was pared by 0 bases and J by 7 bases, with 13 bases between. Looked up from germline, CDR1 is LNHDA and CDR2 is SQIVND (reference sequence). The CDR3 is 15 residues long. The CDR3 sequence is CASSIDLGARQPQHF. CDR3 coding DNA: TGTGCCAGTAGTATAGATCTGGGGGCGAGGCAGCCCCAGCATTTT.

The chain combines TRBV4-2 with TRBJ2-5, with TRBD2 as a possible D gene (6 bases). The CDR3 is 15 residues long. Per germline, CDR1 LGHNA and CDR2 YNFKEQ. Trimming pared 5 bases from V and 5 bases from J, leaving 18 bases between. CDR3 amino acids: CASSSWGSSGETQYF. DNA for the CDR3: TGTGCCAGCAGCTCCTGGGGGAGTAGCGGCGAGACCCAGTACTTC.

This clone appeared once. The CDR3 sequence: CASSLGKGEAGNQPQHF. The CDR3 nucleotides read TGTGCCAGCAGCTTGGGTAAAGGGGAAGCGGGCAATCAGCCCCAGCATTTT. V usage is TRBV5-4 and J usage is TRBJ1-5; the D gene is possibly TRBD1 (5 bases). The CDR3 has 17 residues. V was cut by 0 bases and J by 2 bases, with 15 bases left in between. In germline, CDR1 is SGHNT, CDR2 YYREEE (reference sequence).

V is TRBV19 and J is TRBJ1-2; D unclear. Germline CDR1 reads LNHDA; CDR2 reads SQIVND (reference sequence). The CDR3 covers 12 residues. The V gene lost 9 bases and the J gene lost 6 bases, with 14 bases spanning the gap. The CDR3 spells CASRTVLDGYTF. CDR3 bases: TGTGCCAGCCGGACGGTTTTAGATGGCTACACCTTC.

This chain links TRBV14 with TRBJ2-1; possibly TRBD1 or TRBD2 for D (6 bases each). Trimming took 1 base from V and 2 from J, leaving 12 bases between them. The CDR3 has 16 amino acids. Germline CDR1 and CDR2: SGHDN and FVKESK. The CDR3 DNA follows: TGTGCCAGCAGCCAAGTTACCGGGGGCACCTACAATGAGCAGTTCTTC. It codes for CASSQVTGGTYNEQFF. The variable domain in full, with the rest retrieved from reference TRBV14 and TRBJ2-1, is EAGVTQFPSHSVIEKGQTVTLRCDPISGHDNLYWYRRVMGKEIKFLLHFVKESKQDESGMPNNRFLAERTGGTYSTLKVQPAELEDSGVYFCASSQVTGGTYNEQFFGPGTRLTVL.

V usage is TRBV29-1 and J usage is TRBJ2-1; D is perhaps TRBD1 (5 bases). From germline, CDR1 is SQVTM and CDR2 ANQGSEA. Trimming cost V 4 bases and J 2 bases, with 9 bases left between them. CDR3 length: 13 residues. The CDR3 bases are TGCAGCGTTGCTAGGGGCACCTACAATGAGCAGTTCTTC. Its protein product is CSVARGTYNEQFF.

This chain joins TRBV7-9 and TRBJ1-1; D unresolved. The CDR3 length is 14 residues. Germline V gene sequence: CDR1 SEHNR, CDR2 FQNEAQ (reference sequence). V was cut by 6 bases and J by 1 base, with 12 bases left in between. The CDR3 sequence: CASRPGATNTEAFF. CDR3 bases: TGTGCCAGCAGGCCTGGCGCGACGAACACTGAAGCTTTCTTT.